This T cell receptor beta chain was observed in a study of blood T cell repertoires in COVID-19. The overall study: PBMCs, B-cell-depleted T cells, or T cells provided the cDNA or gDNA that made up the material.

V was clipped by 5 bases and J by 7 bases, with 10 bases between them. This CDR3 spans 12 amino acids. CDR1 and CDR2 from the germline V gene are SEHNR and FQNEAQ (reference sequence). In the study's own analysis: Nucleated cell counts were estimated from reference gene primer amplification. Assay used: immunoSEQ multiplex PCR; TCRdb lists only in-frame clones, some missing. Clone size and the V and J calls come from that table; the DNA yielded D and trimming. The table includes about 88,000 clones, 90% detected once. The sample was peripheral blood. This TCR derives from a man younger than 30 with COVID-19, enrolled during active disease. The chain uses TRBV7-9 and TRBJ2-3; no firm D call. CDR3 loop: CASSNLEYTQYF. In DNA form, the CDR3 reads TGTGCCAGCAGCAACTTGGAGTATACGCAGTATTTT.